This T cell receptor (beta chain) was recovered during a study of somatic mutations in cytotoxic T cells in rheumatoid arthritis. CD4+ and CD8+ cells were isolated by positive magnetic bead selection, with purity checked by flow cytometry. This table comes from immunoSEQ multiplex PCR, and its TCRdb copy is limited to in-frame clones, with some not included. The table shows approximately 9,300 clones, with 80% to 95% occurring only once. Germline CDR1 reads LNHDA; CDR2 reads SQIVND (reference sequence). Trimming took 8 bases from V and 0 from J, leaving 8 bases between them. The CDR3 is 13 amino acids.

Sequencing was done on a sample of CD8+ T cells sorted from blood. The receptor was derived from a woman aged 18 to 35 with rheumatoid arthritis. The rearrangement uses TRBV19 and TRBJ2-4; D may be TRBD2 (5 bases). The DNA for the CDR3 is TGTGCCAGTCGGGAACTAGCCAAAAACATTCAGTACTTC. Its translation: CASRELAKNIQYF.